This passage covers 31 T cell receptor beta chains from one sample sequenced in a study of blood T cell repertoires in COVID-19. Generated by immunoSEQ multiplex PCR, the TCRdb table keeps only in-frame clones and is missing some. The table has some 90,000 clones, roughly 90% seen once; the top ten hold roughly 20%. What was sequenced was peripheral blood. Receptors were obtained from a woman at least 80 years old with acute or convalescent COVID-19.

This rearrangement joins TRBV9 to TRBJ2-2, with 7 positions matching TRBD1. Germline V gives CDR1 SGDLS, CDR2 YYNGEE. The length of the CDR3 is 15 residues. J lost 3 bases, V lost 4 bases, and 6 bases had no gene match. DNA of the CDR3: TGTGCCAGCAGCCTCCGGGACAGTCACACCGGGGAGCTGTTTTTT. Protein product: CASSLRDSHTGELFF.

The J gene is TRBJ2-1, the V gene TRBV5-8; 10 bases are shared with TRBD2. The CDR3 sequence is 15 residues long. The V and J ends lost 5 bases and 3 bases, in that order; junction bases with no gene match: 5. Per germline, CDR1 SGHTS and CDR2 YDEGEE. CDR3 bases: TGTGCCAGCAGTACCGGGACTAGCGTCTACAATGAGCAGTTCTTC. Amino acids: CASSTGTSVYNEQFF.

This chain joins TRBV2 and TRBJ1-2; weak D call: TRBD1 (5 bases). The V and J ends lost 5 bases and 4 bases respectively, with 8 bases between them. The CDR3 is 12 residues long. Germline V gene lookup returns CDR1 SNHLY and CDR2 FYNNEI. This CDR3 reads CASSTGPYGYTF. CDR3 in DNA: TGTGCCAGCAGTACAGGTCCCTATGGCTACACCTTC.

This clone was found once. The V call is TRBV28, the J call TRBJ1-1, with D possibly matching TRBD1 (6 bases). The CDR3 is made up of 17 amino acids. V lost 4 bases, J lost 0 bases, and 18 bases lay in between. Germline V gene sequence: CDR1 MDHEN, CDR2 SYDVKM. In nucleotides, the CDR3 is TGTGCCAGCAGTTCGATAAGGGGGGGTTGGTTGAACACTGAAGCTTTCTTT. Its translation: CASSSIRGGWLNTEAFF. Together with reference TRBV28 and TRBJ1-1, the CDR3 gives the full variable domain: DVKVTQSSRYLVKRTGEKVFLECVQDMDHENMFWYRQDPGLGLRLIYFSYDVKMKEKGDIPEGYSVSREKKERFSLILESASTNQTSMYLCASSSIRGGWLNTEAFFGQGTRLTVV.

The gene calls are TRBV19 and TRBJ2-1; 13 nucleotides align to TRBD2. Losses at the gene ends were 4 bases for V and 4 bases for J; bases not matched to a gene: 4. The CDR3 totals 16 residues. Germline CDR1 is LNHDA and CDR2 is SQIVND (reference sequence). For the CDR3, the DNA is TGTGCCAGTAGTAAAGAGGGACTAGCGGGGTACAATGAGCAGTTCTTC. Protein: CASSKEGLAGYNEQFF.

This chain connects TRBV4-2 to TRBJ2-2, with D possibly matching TRBD2 (5 bases). The V end was cut by 4 bases, the J end by 0 bases, with 9 bases between. CDR1 and CDR2 (germline): LGHNA, YNFKEQ. The CDR3 totals 15 residues. DNA for the CDR3: TGTGCCAGCAGCCCGGGATTCGCGAACACCGGGGAGCTGTTTTTT. Protein product: CASSPGFANTGELFF.

The gene calls are TRBV4-1 and TRBJ2-5, with 7 positions matching TRBD2. CDR1 MGHRA and CDR2 YSYEKL come from the germline V gene. V dropped 2 bases and J dropped 5; count of bases not matched to a gene: 2. This CDR3 has 13 residues. CDR3 in amino acids: CASSQLAGETQYF. The CDR3 DNA follows: TGCGCCAGCAGCCAATTAGCGGGCGAGACCCAGTACTTC.

The V and J genes are TRBV11-2 and TRBJ1-1; D remains unclear. The CDR3 has 14 amino acids. With 2 bases removed from V and 4 bases from J, the gap between germline ends came to 11 bases. The V gene's germline CDR1 is SGHAT and CDR2 FQNNGV. CDR3 sequence: CASSLSPGSTEAFF. DNA of the CDR3: TGTGCCAGCAGCTTATCTCCAGGATCCACTGAAGCTTTCTTT.

The CDR3 DNA reads as TGTGCCAGCAGCCAAACCGGGGAGCTGTTTTTT. This sequence encodes CASSQTGELFF. The rearrangement uses TRBV11-2 and TRBJ2-2; D not resolved. Germline loops: CDR1 SGHAT, CDR2 FQNNGV. CDR3 length: 11 amino acids. Trimming stripped 5 bases from V and 5 bases from J, with 3 bases between.

The V and J genes are TRBV5-1 and TRBJ2-7; TRBD1 agrees at 7 bases. J was trimmed by 4 bases and V by 4 bases; bases with no gene match: 8. Germline V gene sequence: CDR1 SGHRS, CDR2 YFSETQ. The CDR3 totals 14 residues. The CDR3 is CASSVQGLGYEQYF. DNA for the CDR3: TGCGCCAGCAGCGTACAGGGGCTAGGGTACGAGCAGTACTTC. Full variable domain (outside the CDR3, taken from reference TRBV5-1 and TRBJ2-7): KAGVTQTPRYLIKTRGQQVTLSCSPISGHRSVSWYQQTPGQGLQFLFEYFSETQRNKGNFPGRFSGRQFSNSRSEMNVSTLELGDSALYLCASSVQGLGYEQYFGPGTRLTVT.

The V call is TRBV24-1, the J call TRBJ1-2; 10 bases agree with TRBD1. The germline V gene has CDR1 KGHDR and CDR2 SFDVKD. This CDR3 is 18 amino acids long. V was clipped by 5 bases and J by 9 bases; unmatched bases: 20. In DNA form, the CDR3 reads TGTGCCACCAGTGCCTCGGGGACAGGGGCTTCTTTAACCCGAAGCTACACCTTC. Protein product: CATSASGTGASLTRSYTF.

The rearrangement links TRBV5-4 to TRBJ1-5; no clear D. CDR3 length equals 13 residues. Trimming took 1 base from V and 7 from J, leaving 9 bases between them. Germline CDR1 SGHNT, CDR2 YYREEE (reference sequence). The CDR3 bases are TGTGCCAGCAGCTTGTATCCGGGGCAGCCCCAGCATTTT. It is translated as CASSLYPGQPQHF.

The chain combines TRBV5-5 with TRBJ2-7; D gene unclear. The CDR3 length is 13 residues. V was trimmed by 1 base and J by 1 base, leaving 6 bases between them. The V gene's germline CDR1 is SGHKS and CDR2 YYEKEE (reference sequence). The CDR3 DNA reads as TGTGCCAGCAGCTTGTTCCGGTCCTACGAGCAGTACTTC. Amino acids: CASSLFRSYEQYF.

This clone was observed a single time. The rearrangement links TRBV24-1 to TRBJ2-5; maybe TRBD2 (6 bases). Germline CDR1 reads KGHDR; CDR2 reads SFDVKD. The CDR3 consists of 16 residues. V dropped 5 bases and J dropped 5 bases, with 20 bases sitting between them. The CDR3 nucleotides are TGTGCCACCAGTGCCCTTACCCAGGGAGGTCGGGAGACCCAGTACTTC. It specifies CATSALTQGGRETQYF.

The chain couples TRBV9 to TRBJ1-6; D is possibly TRBD1 (5 bases). V lost 0 bases and J lost 8, with 12 bases in between. Germline V lookup: CDR1 SGDLS, CDR2 YYNGEE. The CDR3 runs to 15 residues. CDR3 region: CASSVDPRGYSPLHF. Written as DNA, the CDR3 is TGTGCCAGCAGCGTAGACCCTCGGGGGTATTCACCCCTCCACTTT.

The chain couples TRBV29-1 to TRBJ1-5; D not resolved. The CDR3 extends over 12 amino acids. V lost 4 bases and J 3 bases, leaving 7 bases between the germline ends. Germline-derived CDR1 and CDR2 are SQVTM and ANQGSEA. CDR3 DNA: TGCAGCGTTGGAGGTTACAATCAGCCCCAGCATTTT. This gives the protein CSVGGYNQPQHF.

V gene TRBV18 combines with J gene TRBJ2-3; TRBD2 might be the D (5 bases). CDR3 length: 16 residues. V lost 2 bases, J lost 0 bases, and 12 bases lay in between. Germline CDR1 reads KGHSH; CDR2 reads LQKENI. CDR3 loop: CASSPMGRGSTDTQYF. In DNA, the CDR3 is TGTGCCAGCTCACCAATGGGCCGGGGTAGCACAGATACGCAGTATTTT. Based on the CDR3 plus reference TRBV18 and TRBJ2-3, the full variable domain is NAGVMQNPRHLVRRRGQEARLRCSPMKGHSHVYWYRQLPEEGLKFMVYLQKENIIDESGMPKERFSAEFPKEGPSILRIQQVVRGDSAAYFCASSPMGRGSTDTQYFGPGTRLTVL.

The rearrangement uses TRBV19 and TRBJ1-2; 8 nucleotides line up with TRBD1. V was pared by 3 bases and J by 5 bases, with 5 bases of the junction left unmatched. Per germline, CDR1 LNHDA and CDR2 SQIVND (reference sequence). This CDR3 contains 14 residues. The CDR3 DNA reads as TGTGCCAGTAGTATTGGGACAGGTGAATATGGCTACACCTTC. Translating it yields CASSIGTGEYGYTF.

The chain combines TRBV7-2 with TRBJ2-1, with 8 bases that match TRBD2. The J segment lost 6 bases and the V segment lost 3 bases, leaving 1 base of the junction unmatched. CDR3 size: 13 residues. From germline, CDR1 is SGHTA and CDR2 FQGNSA. CDR3 in DNA: TGTGCCAGCAGCTTCGGGGGGGGCAATGAGCAGTTCTTC. Protein sequence: CASSFGGGNEQFF.

The CDR3, as DNA: TGCGCCAGCAGCTTGGGACAGGTGAATAATTCACCCCTCCACTTT. It is translated as CASSLGQVNNSPLHF. The chain combines TRBV5-1 with TRBJ1-6, with D perhaps TRBD1 (6 bases). The germline V gene encodes CDR1 SGHRS and CDR2 YFSETQ. The V end was cut by 0 bases, the J end by 5 bases, with 9 bases between. CDR3 length: 15 amino acids.

V usage is TRBV6-6 and J usage is TRBJ1-2; 7 bases line up with TRBD1. CDR1 is MNHNY, CDR2 SVGAGI, per germline (reference sequence). V was clipped by 7 bases and J by 5 bases; unmatched bases: 7. The CDR3 sequence is 13 residues long. The CDR3 DNA is TGTGCCAGCACCCCGACAGGGAATTATGGCTACACCTTC. Translating it yields CASTPTGNYGYTF.

In its sample, this clone was seen once. V gene TRBV6-5 combines with J gene TRBJ1-5; maybe TRBD1 (5 bases). The CDR3 has 14 amino acids. The V and J ends lost 6 bases and 8 bases respectively, with 17 bases between them. Looked up from germline, CDR1 is MNHEY and CDR2 is SVGAGI. The CDR3 here is CASSSDSLLEPQHF. CDR3 nucleotides: TGTGCCAGCAGCTCTGACAGTTTGTTGGAGCCCCAGCATTTT.

J is TRBJ1-5 and V is TRBV4-1; D remains ambiguous. The CDR3 has 15 residues. Germline CDR1 reads MGHRA; CDR2 reads YSYEKL. V was shortened by 5 bases and J by 2 bases, with 13 bases between the two germline ends. CDR3 in amino acids: CASSGSGIGNQPQHF. As DNA, the CDR3 is TGCGCCAGCAGCGGGTCCGGGATAGGCAATCAGCCCCAGCATTTT.

The chain is built from TRBV4-1 and TRBJ1-2; no clear D gene. The CDR3 has 14 amino acids. Germline CDR1 reads MGHRA; CDR2 reads YSYEKL. Trimming cost V 3 bases and J 5 bases, with 13 bases left between them. The CDR3 region has the DNA TGCGCCAGCAGCCACAGGAGGGTTGGGTATGGCTACACCTTC. Protein product: CASSHRRVGYGYTF.

The rearrangement links TRBV6-6 to TRBJ2-7; no clear D gene. V lost 6 bases and J 2 bases, leaving 11 bases between the germline ends. This CDR3 is built from 13 residues. Germline V CDR1 and CDR2: MNHNY, SVGAGI (reference sequence). CDR3 region: CASSPGGPYEQYF. DNA for the CDR3: TGTGCCAGCAGCCCCGGCGGTCCCTACGAGCAGTACTTC.

DNA for the CDR3: TGTGCCAGCAGAGGCGGATTATATGGCTACACCTTC. Its protein is CASRGGLYGYTF. This chain links TRBV2 with TRBJ1-2; D gene ambiguous. The CDR3 is made up of 12 amino acids. The germline V gene encodes CDR1 SNHLY and CDR2 FYNNEI. V was pared by 6 bases and J by 5 bases, with 10 bases between.

The sample holds one count of this clone. The rearrangement uses TRBV12-3 or TRBV12-4 and TRBJ2-1; TRBD1 matches at 7 bases. V gave up 7 bases and J gave up 12 bases; unmatched junction bases: 12. This CDR3 has 13 residues. This CDR3 is CASNLDRVIGQFF. The DNA for the CDR3 is TGTGCCAGCAACCTCGACAGGGTAATAGGGCAGTTCTTC.

The chain recombines TRBV6-5 with TRBJ1-1, with a weak D call TRBD1 (5 bases). The V gene's germline CDR1 is MNHEY and CDR2 SVGAGI. This CDR3 region has 13 residues. V lost 0 bases, J lost 12 bases, and 14 bases lay in between. The CDR3 reads CASSYSTAGAPFF. The CDR3 coding sequence is TGTGCCAGCAGTTACTCGACGGCTGGGGCGCCTTTCTTT.

The CDR3: CASSTSRTLTEAFF. For the CDR3, the DNA is TGTGCCAGCAGTACCTCGAGAACCCTCACTGAAGCTTTCTTT. This rearrangement joins TRBV2 to TRBJ1-1; D call uncertain. The CDR3 consists of 14 residues. Germline V gene lookup returns CDR1 SNHLY and CDR2 FYNNEI. Trimming shortened V by 5 bases and J by 4 bases, and 14 bases separated the two germline ends.

The chain has TRBV30 and TRBJ1-1; TRBD1 is a possible D gene (5 bases). This CDR3 has 14 amino acids. Germline loops: CDR1 GTSNPN, CDR2 SVGIG (reference sequence). Trimming left V 0 bases short and J 6 bases short, with 14 bases between. This CDR3 is CAWSVQQAYAEAFF. CDR3 DNA sequence: TGTGCCTGGAGTGTACAACAGGCTTACGCTGAAGCTTTCTTT.

The chain combines TRBV11-2 with TRBJ2-7; 8 nucleotides match TRBD2. Trimming removed 5 bases from V and 2 bases from J; junction bases left unmatched: 5. The CDR3 runs 14 residues. Germline CDR1 is SGHAT and CDR2 is FQNNGV. The CDR3 region has the DNA TGTGCCAGCAGCCCGCCGGGGGGGCCCTACGAGCAGTACTTC. This translates into CASSPPGGPYEQYF. Looking up the rest from reference TRBV11-2 and TRBJ2-7 gives the full variable domain: EAGVAQSPRYKIIEKRQSVAFWCNPISGHATLYWYQQILGQGPKLLIQFQNNGVVDDSQLPKDRFSAERLKGVDSTLKIQPAKLEDSAVYLCASSPPGGPYEQYFGPGTRLTVT.